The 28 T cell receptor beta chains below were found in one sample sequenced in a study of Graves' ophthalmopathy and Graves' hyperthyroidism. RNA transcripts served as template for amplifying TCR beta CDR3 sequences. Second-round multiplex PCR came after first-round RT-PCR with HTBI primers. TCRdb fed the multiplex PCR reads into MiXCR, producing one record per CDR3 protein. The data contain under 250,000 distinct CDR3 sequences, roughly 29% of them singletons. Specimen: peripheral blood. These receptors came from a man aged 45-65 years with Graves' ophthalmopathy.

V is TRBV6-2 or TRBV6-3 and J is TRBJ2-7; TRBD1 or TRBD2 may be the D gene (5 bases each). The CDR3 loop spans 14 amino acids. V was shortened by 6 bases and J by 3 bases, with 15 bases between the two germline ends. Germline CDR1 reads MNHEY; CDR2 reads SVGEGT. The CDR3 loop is CASRSHRGYYEQYF. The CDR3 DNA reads TGTGCCAGCAGGTCACACCGGGGCTACTACGAGCAGTACTTC.

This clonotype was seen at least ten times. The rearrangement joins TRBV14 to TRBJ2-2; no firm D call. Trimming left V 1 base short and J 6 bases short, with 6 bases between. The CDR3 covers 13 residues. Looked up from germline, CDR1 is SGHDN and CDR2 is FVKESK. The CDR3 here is CASSQVRAGELFF. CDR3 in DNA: TGTGCCAGCAGCCAAGTCCGCGCCGGGGAGCTGTTTTTT.

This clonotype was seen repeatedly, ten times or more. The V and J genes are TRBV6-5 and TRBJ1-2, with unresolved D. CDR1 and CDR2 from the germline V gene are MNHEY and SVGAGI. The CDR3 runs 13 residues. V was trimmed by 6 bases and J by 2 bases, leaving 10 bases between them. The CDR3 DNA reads TGTGCCAGCAGAACACCTCCAAACTATGGCTACACCTTC. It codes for CASRTPPNYGYTF.

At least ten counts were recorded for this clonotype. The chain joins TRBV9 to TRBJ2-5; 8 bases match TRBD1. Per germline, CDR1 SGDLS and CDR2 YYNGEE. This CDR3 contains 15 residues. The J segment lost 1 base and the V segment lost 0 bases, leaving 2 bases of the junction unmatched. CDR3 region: CASSVGQGPQETQYF. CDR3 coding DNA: TGTGCCAGCAGCGTAGGACAGGGGCCCCAAGAGACCCAGTACTTC.

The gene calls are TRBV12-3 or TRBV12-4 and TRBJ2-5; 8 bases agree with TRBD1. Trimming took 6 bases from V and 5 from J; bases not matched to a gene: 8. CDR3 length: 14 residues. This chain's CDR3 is CASSLRRQGETQYF. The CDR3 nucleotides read TGTGCCAGCAGCCTTCGGCGACAGGGGGAGACCCAGTACTTC.

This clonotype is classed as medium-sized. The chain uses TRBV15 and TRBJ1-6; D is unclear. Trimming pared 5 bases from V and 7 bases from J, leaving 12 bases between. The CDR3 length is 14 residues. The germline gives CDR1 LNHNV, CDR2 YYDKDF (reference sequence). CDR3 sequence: CATSHSRLNSPLHF. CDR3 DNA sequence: TGTGCCACCAGCCACAGCCGCTTGAATTCACCCCTCCACTTT.

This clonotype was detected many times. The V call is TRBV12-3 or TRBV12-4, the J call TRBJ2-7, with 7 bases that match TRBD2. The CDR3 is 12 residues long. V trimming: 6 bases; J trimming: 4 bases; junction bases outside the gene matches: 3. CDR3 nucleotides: TGTGCCAGCAGGACGGGAGGTTACGAGCAGTACTTC. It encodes CASRTGGYEQYF.

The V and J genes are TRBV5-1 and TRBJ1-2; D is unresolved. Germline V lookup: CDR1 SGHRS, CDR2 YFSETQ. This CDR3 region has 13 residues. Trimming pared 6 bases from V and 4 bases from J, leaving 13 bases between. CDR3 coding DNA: TGCGCCAGCAAAGAGGGATCCGCCTATGGCTACACCTTC. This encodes CASKEGSAYGYTF.

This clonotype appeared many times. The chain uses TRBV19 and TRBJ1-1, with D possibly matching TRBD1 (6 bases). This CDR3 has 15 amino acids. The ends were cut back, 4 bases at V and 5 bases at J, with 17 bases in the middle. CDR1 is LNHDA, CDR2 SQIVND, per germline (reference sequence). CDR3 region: CASSSRLAGDTEAFF. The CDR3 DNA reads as TGTGCCAGTAGTAGCCGGCTGGCAGGGGATACTGAAGCTTTCTTT.

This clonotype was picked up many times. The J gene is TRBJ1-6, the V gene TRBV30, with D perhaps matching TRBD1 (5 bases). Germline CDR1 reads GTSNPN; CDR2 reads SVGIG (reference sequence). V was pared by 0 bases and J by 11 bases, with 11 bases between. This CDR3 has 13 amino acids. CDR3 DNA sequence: TGTGCCTGGAGTGTACAGGTGGGGACACCCCTCCACTTT. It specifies CAWSVQVGTPLHF.

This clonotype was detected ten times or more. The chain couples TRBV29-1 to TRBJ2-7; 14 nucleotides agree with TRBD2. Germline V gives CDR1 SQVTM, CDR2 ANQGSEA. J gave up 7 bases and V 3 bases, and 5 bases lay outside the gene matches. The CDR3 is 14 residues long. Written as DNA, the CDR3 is TGCAGCGTTGACGGGACTAGCGGGAGAAAGGAGCAGTACTTC. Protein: CSVDGTSGRKEQYF.

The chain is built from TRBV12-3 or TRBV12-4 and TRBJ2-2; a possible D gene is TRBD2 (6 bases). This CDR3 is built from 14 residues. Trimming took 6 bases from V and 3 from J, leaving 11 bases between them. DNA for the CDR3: TGTGCCAGCAGCTCGGCGGGACACACCGGGGAGCTGTTTTTT. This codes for CASSSAGHTGELFF.

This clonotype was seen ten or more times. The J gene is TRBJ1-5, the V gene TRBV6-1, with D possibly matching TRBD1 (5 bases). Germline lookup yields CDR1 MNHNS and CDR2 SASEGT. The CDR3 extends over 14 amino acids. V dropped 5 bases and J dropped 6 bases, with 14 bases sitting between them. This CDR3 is CASSLKGSAQPQHF. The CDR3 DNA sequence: TGTGCCAGCAGTCTAAAGGGGTCAGCTCAGCCCCAGCATTTT.

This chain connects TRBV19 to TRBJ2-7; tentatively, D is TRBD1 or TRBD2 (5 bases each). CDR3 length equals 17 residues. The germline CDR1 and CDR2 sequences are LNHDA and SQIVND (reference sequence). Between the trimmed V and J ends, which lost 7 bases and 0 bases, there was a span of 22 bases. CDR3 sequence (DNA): TGTGCCAGTACCACCTTGGGAGTGTGGGGACGCTCCTACGAGCAGTACTTC. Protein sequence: CASTTLGVWGRSYEQYF. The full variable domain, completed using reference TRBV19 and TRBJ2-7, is DGGITQSPKYLFRKEGQNVTLSCEQNLNHDAMYWYRQDPGQGLRLIYYSQIVNDFQKGDIAEGYSVSREKKESFPLTVTSAQKNPTAFYLCASTTLGVWGRSYEQYFGPGTRLTVT.

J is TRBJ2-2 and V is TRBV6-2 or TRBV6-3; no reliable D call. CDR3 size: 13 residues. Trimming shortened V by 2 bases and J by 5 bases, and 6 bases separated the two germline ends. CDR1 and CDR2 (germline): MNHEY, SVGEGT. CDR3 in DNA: TGTGCCAGCAGTTACACCAAAACCGGGGAGCTGTTTTTT. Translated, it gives CASSYTKTGELFF.

The CDR3 nucleotides read TGTGCCTGGAGTGCTGGGACTAGCGGGACCTACGAGCAGTACTTC. Translating gives CAWSAGTSGTYEQYF. The rearrangement uses TRBV30 and TRBJ2-7; 13 positions match TRBD2. J gave up 2 bases and V 1 base, and 2 bases lay outside the gene matches. The CDR3 spans 15 residues. The germline V gene encodes CDR1 GTSNPN and CDR2 SVGIG (reference sequence).

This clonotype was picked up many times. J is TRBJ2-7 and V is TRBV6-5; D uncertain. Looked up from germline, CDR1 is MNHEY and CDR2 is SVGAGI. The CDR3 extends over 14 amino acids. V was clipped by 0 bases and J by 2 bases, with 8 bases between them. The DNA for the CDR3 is TGTGCCAGCAGTTACTCGCGGCTGGCCTACGAGCAGTACTTC. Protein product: CASSYSRLAYEQYF.

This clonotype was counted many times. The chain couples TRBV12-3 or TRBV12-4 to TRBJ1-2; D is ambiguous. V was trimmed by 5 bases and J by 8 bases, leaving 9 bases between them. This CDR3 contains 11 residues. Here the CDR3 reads CASSPGIGYTF. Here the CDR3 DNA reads TGTGCCAGCAGTCCCGGGATAGGCTACACCTTC.

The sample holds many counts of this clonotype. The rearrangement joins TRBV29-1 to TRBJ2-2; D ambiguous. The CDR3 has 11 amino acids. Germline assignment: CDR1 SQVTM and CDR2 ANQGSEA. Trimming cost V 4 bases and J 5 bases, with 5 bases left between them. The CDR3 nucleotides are TGCAGCGTTGTAGAAACCGGGGAGCTGTTTTTT. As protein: CSVVETGELFF.

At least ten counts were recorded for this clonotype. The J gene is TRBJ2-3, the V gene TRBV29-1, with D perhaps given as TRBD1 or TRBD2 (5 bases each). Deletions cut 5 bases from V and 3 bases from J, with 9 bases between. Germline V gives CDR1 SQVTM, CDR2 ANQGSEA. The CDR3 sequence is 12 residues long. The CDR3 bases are TGCAGCGTTCGGGGCACGACAGATACGCAGTATTTT. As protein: CSVRGTTDTQYF.

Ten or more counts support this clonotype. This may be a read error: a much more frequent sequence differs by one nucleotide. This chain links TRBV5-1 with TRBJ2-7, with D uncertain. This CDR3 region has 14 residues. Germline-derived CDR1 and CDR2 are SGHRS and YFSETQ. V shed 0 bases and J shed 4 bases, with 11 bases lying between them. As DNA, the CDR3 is TGCGCCAGCAGCTTGGGACCCGGAGAGTACGAGCAGTACTTC. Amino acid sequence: CASSLGPGEYEQYF. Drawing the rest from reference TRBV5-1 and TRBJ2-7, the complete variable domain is KAGVTQTPRYLIKTRGQQVTLSCSPISGHRSVSWYQQTPGQGLQFLFEYFSETQRNKGNFPGRFSGRQFSNSRSEMNVSTLELGDSALYLCASSLGPGEYEQYFGPGTRLTVT.

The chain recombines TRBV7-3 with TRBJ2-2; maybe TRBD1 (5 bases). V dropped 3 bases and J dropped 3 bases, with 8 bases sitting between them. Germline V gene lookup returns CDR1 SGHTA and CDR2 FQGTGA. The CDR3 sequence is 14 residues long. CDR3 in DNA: TGTGCCAGCAGCTTGGCAGGGTACACCGGGGAGCTGTTTTTT. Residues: CASSLAGYTGELFF.

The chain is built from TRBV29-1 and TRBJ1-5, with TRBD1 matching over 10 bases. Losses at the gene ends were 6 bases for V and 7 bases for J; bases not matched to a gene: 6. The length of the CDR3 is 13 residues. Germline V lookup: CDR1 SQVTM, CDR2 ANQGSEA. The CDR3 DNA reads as TGCAGCGTAGGACAGGGGGTCGGGCAGCCCCAGCATTTT. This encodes CSVGQGVGQPQHF.

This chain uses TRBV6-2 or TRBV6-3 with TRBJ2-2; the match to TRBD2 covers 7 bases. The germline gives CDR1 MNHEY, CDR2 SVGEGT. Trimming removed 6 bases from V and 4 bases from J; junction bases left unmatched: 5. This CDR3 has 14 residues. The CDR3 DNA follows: TGTGCCAGCAGCCAACTAGCGACCACCGGGGAGCTGTTTTTT. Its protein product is CASSQLATTGELFF.

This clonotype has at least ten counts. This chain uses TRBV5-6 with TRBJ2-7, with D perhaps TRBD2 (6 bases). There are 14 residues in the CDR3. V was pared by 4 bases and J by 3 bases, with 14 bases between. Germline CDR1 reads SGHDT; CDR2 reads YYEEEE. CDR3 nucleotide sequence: TGTGCCAGCAGCCTTCGTGCGGGGAGCTACGAGCAGTACTTC. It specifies CASSLRAGSYEQYF.

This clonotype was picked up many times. CDR3 region: CASSRTGDRPQHF. The CDR3 DNA reads TGTGCCAGCAGTCGGACAGGAGACCGACCCCAGCATTTT. J is TRBJ1-5 and V is TRBV12-3 or TRBV12-4; 7 nucleotides match TRBD1. This CDR3 is 13 amino acids long. Trimming took 5 bases from V and 10 from J; bases not matched to a gene: 8.

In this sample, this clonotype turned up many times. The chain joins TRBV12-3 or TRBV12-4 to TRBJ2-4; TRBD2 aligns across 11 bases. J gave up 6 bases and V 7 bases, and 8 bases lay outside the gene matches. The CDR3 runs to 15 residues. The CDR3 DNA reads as TGTGCCAGCAAATCGGACCTAGCGGGAGGAAACATTCAGTACTTC. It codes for CASKSDLAGGNIQYF.

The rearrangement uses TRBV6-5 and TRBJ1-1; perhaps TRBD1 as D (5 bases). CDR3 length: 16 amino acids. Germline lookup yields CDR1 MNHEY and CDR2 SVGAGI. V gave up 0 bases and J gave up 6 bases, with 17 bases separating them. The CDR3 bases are TGTGCCAGCAGTTACTCGAAGGGGCAAGGATTCGCTGAAGCTTTCTTT. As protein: CASSYSKGQGFAEAFF.